This T cell receptor beta chain was retrieved from a study of T cells of healthy individuals. TCRdb redid the calling of the 5' RACE reads with MiXCR, one entry per CDR3 protein. The table lists 60,000 to 75,000 distinct CDR3 sequences, roughly 15% of them singletons. CDR1 is LGHDT, CDR2 YNNKEL, per germline (reference sequence). This CDR3 spans 14 amino acids. V shed 1 base and J 9 bases; nucleotides not matched to a gene: 3. The receptor comes from a human donor in good health. J is TRBJ1-6 and V is TRBV3-1, with 7 bases fitting TRBD1. The CDR3 loop reads CASSQGQGSSPLHF. The CDR3 DNA reads as TGTGCCAGCAGCCAAGGACAGGGTTCTTCACCCCTCCACTTT.